This TCR beta chain was documented in a study of shared clonotypes between healthy human individuals. Across the whole study: There were three CD4 naive, three CD4 memory, two CD8 naive and one CD8 memory plates per donor.

Germline CDR1 is SGDLS and CDR2 is YYNGEE. Trimming removed 0 bases at V and 3 bases at J, with 12 bases between. The CDR3 runs 15 residues. Produced via immunoSEQ multiplex PCR; TCRdb's table is partial and in-frame only. The table records roughly 680,000 clones, roughly 72% of them present only once. This sequence joins TRBV9 and TRBJ2-5; D is uncertain. This receptor was taken from a woman aged 30 to 39 in good health. What was sequenced was memory CD4+ T cells sorted from blood. Subset defined: CD45RA-negative fraction. The CDR3 DNA sequence: TGTGCCAGCAGCGTAGCTCCAGGACCCAAAGAGACCCAGTACTTC. It specifies CASSVAPGPKETQYF.